Sequencing of this T cell receptor (beta chain) was carried out in a study of T-cell memory formation after mild COVID-19. Broader study findings: Memory sampled before infection contained some responding clones, suggesting cross-reactive memory joined. Shrinking CD4+ clones were chiefly CM and EM; CD8+ ones were chiefly EMRA. Later expanders leaned CD4+, whereas day 15 to 85 contracting clones were balanced CD4/CD8.

This clonotype was seen just once. Its antigen is undetermined. TCRdb redid the calling of the 5' RACE reads with MiXCR, one entry per CDR3 protein. The data contain a few hundred thousand distinct CDR3 sequences, 28% of them seen just once; the ten biggest clones take up approximately 13%. Specimen: PBMCs or a T cell subset sorted from them (not recorded which). This TCR derives from an adult woman who had mild COVID-19 (a few samples of this study predate the infection). Cell type and time point are not known.

The CDR3 DNA sequence: TGTGCCAGCAGCCATACCCTCCTTCCAGGGGCTACCTACGAGCAGTACTTC. Its protein product is CASSHTLLPGATYEQYF. The genes are TRBV13 and TRBJ2-7, with D tentatively TRBD1 (6 bases). The ends were cut back, 5 bases at V and 2 bases at J, with 22 bases in the middle. The CDR3 has 17 amino acids. Germline V lookup: CDR1 PRHDT, CDR2 FYEKMQ (reference sequence).